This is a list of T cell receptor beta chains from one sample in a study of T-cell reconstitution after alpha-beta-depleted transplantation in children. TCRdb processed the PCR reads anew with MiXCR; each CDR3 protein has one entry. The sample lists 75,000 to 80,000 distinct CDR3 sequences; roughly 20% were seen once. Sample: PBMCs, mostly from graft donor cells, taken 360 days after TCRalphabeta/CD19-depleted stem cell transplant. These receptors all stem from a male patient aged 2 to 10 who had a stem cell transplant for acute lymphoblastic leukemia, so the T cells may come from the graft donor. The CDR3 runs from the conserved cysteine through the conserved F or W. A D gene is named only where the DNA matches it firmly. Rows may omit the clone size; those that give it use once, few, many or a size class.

TGTGCCACCAGTGGGACAGGGGGCTACGAGCAGTACTTC	CATSGTGGYEQYF	.	TRBD1	TRBV24-1	TRBJ2-7
TGTGCCAGCAGCTTATTCGGGTCTAGCACAGATACGCAGTATTTT	CASSLFGSSTDTQYF	.	.	TRBV7-9	TRBJ2-3
TGTGCCAGCAGGAAACTAGCGGGAAACCCCTACGAGCAGTACTTC	CASRKLAGNPYEQYF	.	TRBD2	TRBV11-2	TRBJ2-7
TGTGCCAGCAGTTTTCGGGGCGTCCAAGCTTTCTTT	CASSFRGVQAFF	few	.	TRBV28	TRBJ1-1
TGTGCCAGCAGCCAGGAAGGGGACAGGCCCGGTGAAAAACTGTTTTTT	CASSQEGDRPGEKLFF	many	TRBD1	TRBV4-2	TRBJ1-4
TGTGCCAGCAGGCTAGCGGGAGGGTTCGGAGAGACCCAGTACTTC	CASRLAGGFGETQYF	.	TRBD2	TRBV12-3/TRBV12-4	TRBJ2-5
TGTGCAAGCAATCCGGGACAGAGATTTAACACCGGGGAGCTGTTTTTT	CASNPGQRFNTGELFF	.	TRBD1	TRBV24-1	TRBJ2-2
TGTGCCAGCAGTTCCTCGACTAGCGCGGGCACAGATACGCAGTATTTT	CASSSSTSAGTDTQYF	.	TRBD2	TRBV12-3/TRBV12-4	TRBJ2-3
TGTGCCAGTAGTGATTGGGGGGCGGATGAGCAGTTCTTC	CASSDWGADEQFF	few	.	TRBV19	TRBJ2-1
TGTGCCAGCAGCTCAGACCGGCGGGCCGGGGAGCTGTTTTTT	CASSSDRRAGELFF	.	.	TRBV7-9	TRBJ2-2
TGTGCCAGCAGTCCGATAAGCGGACCTTACAATGAGCAGTTCTTC	CASSPISGPYNEQFF	many	.	TRBV2	TRBJ2-1
TGTGCCAGTAGTCCGGGACAGGGATCCATAAACACAGATACGCAGTATTTT	CASSPGQGSINTDTQYF	.	TRBD1	TRBV19	TRBJ2-3
TGCGCCAGCAGCTTGGGGCAGCTTTCCCTAGGGGGCTACACCTTC	CASSLGQLSLGGYTF	.	.	TRBV5-1	TRBJ1-2
TGTGCCAGCAGCTTACTAGCGGGAGGGAAGACCCAGTACTTC	CASSLLAGGKTQYF	.	TRBD2	TRBV5-5	TRBJ2-5
TGTGCCAGCAGTTTACTGGGGGGGAAAGGGGAGCAGTACTTC	CASSLLGGKGEQYF	few	TRBD2	TRBV12-3/TRBV12-4	TRBJ2-7
TGTGCCAGCAGTTACTTTTTTGGCACCGGGGAGCTGTTTTTT	CASSYFFGTGELFF	many	.	TRBV6-5	TRBJ2-2
TGCGCCAGCAGCTTCTACTCTGGGGCCAACGTCCTGACTTTC	CASSFYSGANVLTF	few	.	TRBV5-1	TRBJ2-6
TGTGCCAGCAGTTTCGGGGTGCCTAGCACTGAAGCTTTCTTT	CASSFGVPSTEAFF	.	.	TRBV12-3/TRBV12-4	TRBJ1-1
TGTGCCAGCAGTCTCGGCTGGGGCGTCGAGCAGTACTTC	CASSLGWGVEQYF	.	.	TRBV12-3/TRBV12-4	TRBJ2-7
TGCAGTGCTTCGACCGCCCTCGGGGGGACTGAAGCTTTCTTT	CSASTALGGTEAFF	many	.	TRBV20-1	TRBJ1-1
TGTGCCAGCAGTTTAGTACTGGCGGGAGGGCCGGAAGAGACCCAGTACTTC	CASSLVLAGGPEETQYF	once	TRBD2	TRBV12-3/TRBV12-4	TRBJ2-5
TGTGCCAGCAGTGAATGGGAGGGGGCGCGAGGAAACACCATATATTTT	CASSEWEGARGNTIYF	many	TRBD1	TRBV25-1	TRBJ1-3
TGCGCCAGCAGCCTGCTGAGCGGGAGCACAAACATTCAGTACTTC	CASSLLSGSTNIQYF	.	TRBD2	TRBV5-1	TRBJ2-4
TGTGCCAGCAGCCCCTTGGCGAAAAGCTCCTACAATGAGCAGTTCTTC	CASSPLAKSSYNEQFF	many	.	TRBV27	TRBJ2-1
TGTGCCATCAGACCAGACAGGTCCCAGGGGACTGAAGCTTTCTTT	CAIRPDRSQGTEAFF	.	.	TRBV10-3	TRBJ1-1
TGTGCCAGCCTTAGGACGGACCGGGGGAACACTGAAGCTTTCTTT	CASLRTDRGNTEAFF	.	.	TRBV2	TRBJ1-1
TGTGCCAGCAGCCGCGGGACAGCCTCCTACGAGCAGTACTTC	CASSRGTASYEQYF	many	.	TRBV5-6	TRBJ2-7
TGTGCCAGCAGCTTTCCCGACAGCAAAGTCTACGAGCAGTACTTC	CASSFPDSKVYEQYF	.	.	TRBV5-5	TRBJ2-7
TGTGCCAGCAGCTTTTACAGGGGCACCTACGAGCAGTACTTC	CASSFYRGTYEQYF	once	TRBD1	TRBV5-6	TRBJ2-7
TGTGCCAGCAGCTTAGGACAGAGGTATGGCTACACCTTC	CASSLGQRYGYTF	few	.	TRBV5-7	TRBJ1-2
TGTGCCAGCAGCTTAGAATGCCAGGGGGAGGATAAGACCCAGTACTTC	CASSLECQGEDKTQYF	.	.	TRBV11-2	TRBJ2-5
TGTGCCAGCAGTTACCAACATCCAGGTGTTAGCAATCAGCCCCAGCATTTT	CASSYQHPGVSNQPQHF	.	.	TRBV6-5	TRBJ1-5
TGCGCCAGCAGCTCACAAGCGGGGATTCACGAGCAGTACTTC	CASSSQAGIHEQYF	.	TRBD2	TRBV5-1	TRBJ2-7
TGTGCCAGCAGCTTAGGGTCGAGGGAAGCCGGGGAGCTGTTTTTT	CASSLGSREAGELFF	many	.	TRBV11-3	TRBJ2-2
TGTGCCAGCAGCTTCGGACTAGCGGGCCGAACGGAGACCCAGTACTTC	CASSFGLAGRTETQYF	many	TRBD2	TRBV7-9	TRBJ2-5
TGCGCCAGCAGCCCCCTCTTCGGGATCTCCTATAATTCACCCCTCCACTTT	CASSPLFGISYNSPLHF	few	.	TRBV4-1	TRBJ1-6
TGTGCCAGCAGCCGTAAAGAGACCCAGTACTTC	CASSRKETQYF	many	.	TRBV7-9	TRBJ2-5
TGTGCCAGCAGCCACGGACACATGAACACTGAAGCTTTCTTT	CASSHGHMNTEAFF	few	.	TRBV12-3/TRBV12-4	TRBJ1-1
TGTGCCAGCAGTTTACGAAGGCAGGGGTACTACGAGCAGTACTTC	CASSLRRQGYYEQYF	.	.	TRBV27	TRBJ2-7
TGTGCCAGCAGCCTACCTTCCGGGACTAGCGGGAGAAGCCGCTCCTACAATGAGCAGTTCTTC	CASSLPSGTSGRSRSYNEQFF	.	TRBD2	TRBV11-2	TRBJ2-1
TGCAGCGTTTCCGACGGGGATAGCAATCAGCCCCAGCATTTT	CSVSDGDSNQPQHF	many	.	TRBV29-1	TRBJ1-5
TGTGCCAGCAGTTACTCTTCGGGAGGGAGATCCTACAATGAGCAGTTCTTC	CASSYSSGGRSYNEQFF	few	TRBD2	TRBV6-5	TRBJ2-1
.	CASSKAGAVAKGSTDTQYF	.	.	TRBV21-1	TRBJ2-3
TGTGCCTGGAGCCCCGGGCGGACTAGCAGGGGCTACGAGCAGTACTTC	CAWSPGRTSRGYEQYF	few	TRBD2	TRBV30	TRBJ2-7
TGTGCCAGCACCTCGACAGGGGTCACTGAAGCTTTCTTT	CASTSTGVTEAFF	.	TRBD1	TRBV7-9	TRBJ1-1
TGTGCCAGCAGCTCCTATTTCGGTACTCCAATAAACCTGATTCCCTACAATGAGCAGTTCTTC	CASSSYFGTPINLIPYNEQFF	few	.	TRBV7-3	TRBJ2-1
TGCGCCAGCAGCTTAGTTTACCCGGGGACAGGGAGGAACGAGCAGTACTTC	CASSLVYPGTGRNEQYF	few	TRBD1	TRBV5-1	TRBJ2-7
TGTGCCTCCTGCCATACCAGCACCCGAAGAGCTTTCTTT	CASCHTSTRRAFF	.	.	TRBV3-1	TRBJ1-1